This section outlines one TCR beta chain sequence together with its context. Its specificity is not known. This sample also contains other DNA sequences that code for the same CDR3. The sampling schedule covered blood at baseline, cycle 4 day 1, and cycle 7 day 1. This sample was included in a study of OX40 agonist ivuxolimab in advanced cancers. Study summary: Patients were treated with ivuxolimab, an agonistic anti-OX40 (CD134) antibody. Aged roughly 23 to 90 with a mean of 60 years, they were about 78% male.

This table comes from immunoSEQ multiplex PCR, and its TCRdb copy is limited to in-frame clones, with some not included. This sample yields over 60,000 clones, of which 88% are seen a single time; 0.86% belongs to the top ten. The CDR3 loop spans 11 amino acids. Germline values: CDR1 MDHEN, CDR2 SYDVKM. Trimming stripped 3 bases from V and 5 bases from J, with 4 bases between. Broader study findings: Among expanded peripheral T cells, antigen specificity went undetermined.

This material consisted of CD4+ or CD8+ T cells sorted from blood, taken in a trial of the OX40 agonist ivuxolimab. This TCR came from an adult with an advanced solid tumor such as melanoma, head and neck, liver or kidney cancer. The chain combines TRBV28 with TRBJ2-5; no clear D gene. CDR3 nucleotide sequence: TGTGCCAGCAGTTTTAGGGAGACCCAGTACTTC. This codes for CASSFRETQYF.